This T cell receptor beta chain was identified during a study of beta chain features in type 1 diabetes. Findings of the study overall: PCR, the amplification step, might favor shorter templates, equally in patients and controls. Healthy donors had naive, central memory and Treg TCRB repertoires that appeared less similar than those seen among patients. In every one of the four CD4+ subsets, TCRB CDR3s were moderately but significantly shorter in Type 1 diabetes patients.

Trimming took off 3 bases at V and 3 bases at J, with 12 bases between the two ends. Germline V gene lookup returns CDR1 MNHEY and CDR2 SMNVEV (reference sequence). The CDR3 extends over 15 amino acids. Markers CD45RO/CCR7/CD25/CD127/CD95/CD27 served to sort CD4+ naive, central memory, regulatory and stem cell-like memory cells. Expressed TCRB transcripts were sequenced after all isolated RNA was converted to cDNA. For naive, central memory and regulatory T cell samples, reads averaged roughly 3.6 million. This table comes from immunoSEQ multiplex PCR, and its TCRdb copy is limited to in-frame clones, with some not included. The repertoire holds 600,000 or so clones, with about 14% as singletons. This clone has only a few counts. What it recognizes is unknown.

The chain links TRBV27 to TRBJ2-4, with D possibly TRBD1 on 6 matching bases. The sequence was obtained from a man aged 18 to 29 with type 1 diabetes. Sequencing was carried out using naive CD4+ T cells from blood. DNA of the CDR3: TGTGCCAGCAGTTTCGAGGGGGTGGGCAAAAACATTCAGTACTTC. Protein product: CASSFEGVGKNIQYF.